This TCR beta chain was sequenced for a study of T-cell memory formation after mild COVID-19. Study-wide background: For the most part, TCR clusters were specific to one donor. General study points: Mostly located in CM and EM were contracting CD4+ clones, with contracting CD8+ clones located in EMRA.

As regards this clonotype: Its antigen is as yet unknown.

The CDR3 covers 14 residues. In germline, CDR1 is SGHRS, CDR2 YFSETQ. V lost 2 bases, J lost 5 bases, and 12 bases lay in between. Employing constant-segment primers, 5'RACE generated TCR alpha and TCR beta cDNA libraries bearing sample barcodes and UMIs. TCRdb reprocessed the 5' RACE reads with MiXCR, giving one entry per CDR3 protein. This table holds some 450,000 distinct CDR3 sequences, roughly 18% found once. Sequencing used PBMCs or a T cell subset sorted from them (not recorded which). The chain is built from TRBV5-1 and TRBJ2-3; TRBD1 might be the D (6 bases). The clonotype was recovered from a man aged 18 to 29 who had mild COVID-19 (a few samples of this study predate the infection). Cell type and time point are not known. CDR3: CASSFRQEEDTQYF. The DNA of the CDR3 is TGCGCCAGCAGCTTTCGACAGGAGGAAGATACGCAGTATTTT.